This T cell receptor beta chain was recorded in a study of cytomegalovirus exposure and HLA in healthy donors. Trimming shortened V by 5 bases and J by 3 bases, and 17 bases separated the two germline ends. The CDR3 runs 16 residues. Looked up from germline, CDR1 is MDHEN and CDR2 is SYDVKM. Worth noting for this clone: Its antigen is undetermined.

The PCR employed 60 Vbeta primers together with 13 Jbeta primers. Profiled with immunoSEQ multiplex PCR; TCRdb holds only in-frame clones, not every one. The data hold about 150,000 clones, with approximately 81% observed a single time. Study findings and constraints: TRBV6-2, TRBV6-3 and some other V segments were excluded as indistinguishable. V- and J-gene trimming in TCR beta was tied to a missense DCLRE1C variant by an analysis performed later.

The chain uses TRBV28 and TRBJ2-1; the D gene is possibly TRBD1 (5 bases). Material for sequencing was PBMCs. This clonotype was obtained from a man aged 45 to 65 in good health and CMV-seropositive. Written as DNA, the CDR3 is TGTGCCAGCAGTCCCCCTGGAAGGGGAAACTACAATGAGCAGTTCTTC. Protein sequence: CASSPPGRGNYNEQFF.